Sequencing of this T cell receptor (beta chain) was carried out in a study of T-cell memory formation after mild COVID-19. Study-level background: The study found TCR clusters largely donor specific. Study results and caveats: The appearance of some responding clones in pre-infection memory suggested that cross-reactive memory joined. Day 15 to 85 contracting clones showed balanced CD4/CD8; later expanders leaned CD4+. Contracting CD4+ clones were located mainly in CM and EM, and CD8+ clones in EMRA.

Germline CDR1 SGHRS, CDR2 YFSETQ. V lost 2 bases, J lost 4 bases, and 12 bases lay in between. The CDR3 runs 14 residues. TCRdb passed the 5' RACE reads through MiXCR, listing each CDR3 protein once. The repertoire holds tens of thousands of distinct CDR3 sequences, with about 16% as singletons. About this clonotype itself: Its antigen is unidentified.

Sequencing was carried out using PBMCs or a T cell subset sorted from them (not recorded which). V usage is TRBV5-1 and J usage is TRBJ1-1; possibly TRBD1 for D (6 bases). The TCR comes from an adult who had mild COVID-19 (a few samples of this study predate the infection). Cell type and time point are not known. CDR3 DNA: TGCGCCAGCAGCTTCCCACAGGGTAGCACTGAAGCTTTCTTT. This translates into CASSFPQGSTEAFF.